This record covers a single T cell receptor (beta chain). The data are from a study of T-cell reconstitution after alpha-beta-depleted transplantation in children. CDR1 and CDR2 from the germline V gene are SGDLS and YYNGEE. The CDR3 sequence is 13 residues long. V shed 6 bases and J 2 bases; nucleotides not matched to a gene: 4. The library targeted TCRbeta and was prepared with unique molecular identifiers. TCRdb fed the PCR reads into MiXCR, producing one record per CDR3 protein. Here the sample spans about 640,000 distinct CDR3 sequences, 15% to 20% being singletons. The V call is TRBV9, the J call TRBJ2-5, with TRBD1 matching over 7 bases. This clonotype was obtained from a human donor who donated a stem cell graft to a child with acute myeloid leukemia. Here the sequenced sample was PBMCs from the stem cell graft donor, taken from the stem cell graft. Here the CDR3 DNA reads TGTGCCAGCAACGACAGGGAGCAAGAGACCCAGTACTTC. It codes for CASNDREQETQYF.